One sample yielded the 10 T cell receptor beta chains listed below, sequenced in a study of regulatory T cells in long-lasting Graves disease. Time point meaning: persistent/refractory GD, antithyroid drugs over 5 years with positive TRAb. RNA isolated from PBMCs was used to make the TCR library. With iRepertoire HTBI primers and Arm-PCR of CDR3 regions, TCR beta libraries were built. MiXCR, run by TCRdb on the multiplex PCR reads, gives a single entry per CDR3 protein. Among 650,000 to 850,000 distinct CDR3 sequences listed, about 30% were seen once. The material was peripheral blood mononuclear cells (PBMCs), obtained when the disease was refractory, from a patient treated with antithyroid drugs. These receptors were obtained from a female donor with Graves disease.

The sample holds a few counts of this clonotype. The DNA for the CDR3 is TGTGCCAGCATTAAAGCGGGGGGCTCCTACGAGCAGTACTTC. It is translated as CASIKAGGSYEQYF. The gene calls are TRBV12-3 or TRBV12-4 and TRBJ2-7, with 9 bases identical to TRBD2. The ends lost 7 bases at V and 0 bases at J; junction bases unmatched: 4. CDR3 length: 14 amino acids.

The chain is built from TRBV29-1 and TRBJ1-3, with unresolved D. The V and J ends lost 6 bases and 4 bases respectively, with 13 bases between them. Germline CDR1 and CDR2: SQVTM and ANQGSEA. This CDR3 has 13 amino acids. CDR3 amino acids: CSVALVVGNTIYF. The DNA of the CDR3 is TGCAGCGTCGCCCTCGTGGTCGGAAACACCATATATTTT.

This clonotype was counted a few times. The CDR3 sequence: CASSLTIRGSRNEQFF. The CDR3 DNA follows: TGTGCCAGCAGCTTAACGATTCGCGGGAGTCGCAATGAGCAGTTCTTC. This sequence joins TRBV11-1 and TRBJ2-1, with 7 nucleotides matching TRBD2. After removal of 2 bases from V and 6 bases from J, the junction contained 10 bases not matched to a gene. The CDR3 consists of 16 residues. Germline V gene sequence: CDR1 SGHAT, CDR2 FQDESV (reference sequence).

This chain connects TRBV2 to TRBJ1-2; no reliable D call. This CDR3 region has 13 residues. Trimming shortened V by 4 bases and J by 6 bases, and 12 bases separated the two germline ends. Per the germline V gene, CDR1 is SNHLY and CDR2 is FYNNEI. For the CDR3, the DNA is TGTGCCAGCAGTGTAGAGGGAAGTCATGGCTACACCTTC. Translated, it gives CASSVEGSHGYTF.

CDR3 in amino acids: CATSRVVTGLEKLFF. CDR3 in DNA: TGTGCCACCAGCAGAGTCGTTACAGGGCTTGAAAAACTGTTTTTT. The V gene is TRBV15, the J gene TRBJ1-4; tentatively, D is TRBD1 (6 bases). Germline CDR1 is LNHNV and CDR2 is YYDKDF (reference sequence). The CDR3 totals 15 residues. The V gene lost 1 base and the J gene lost 7 bases, with 13 bases spanning the gap.

This chain uses TRBV27 with TRBJ1-1; TRBD1 matches 8 bases. J lost 1 base, V lost 8 bases, and 12 bases had no gene match. Germline lookup yields CDR1 MNHEY and CDR2 SMNVEV (reference sequence). The CDR3 spans 16 residues. The CDR3 DNA reads TGTGCCAGCTCCCTGCCCAGGGGGCGCGGGAACACTGAAGCTTTCTTT. Translated: CASSLPRGRGNTEAFF.

The chain joins TRBV2 to TRBJ2-3, with 13 bases identical to TRBD2. Trimming at V came to 7 bases and at J to 1 base, leaving 2 bases not matched to a gene. This CDR3 contains 15 residues. The V gene's germline CDR1 is SNHLY and CDR2 FYNNEI. The CDR3 DNA is TGTGCCAGCAACGGACTAGCGGGAGGCACAGATACGCAGTATTTT. Translation gives CASNGLAGGTDTQYF.

V gene TRBV10-3 combines with J gene TRBJ2-7, with D possibly TRBD1 on 5 matching bases. V shed 2 bases and J shed 0 bases, with 11 bases lying between them. CDR3 size: 15 residues. Germline V gene sequence: CDR1 ENHRY, CDR2 SYGVKD. The CDR3 loop is CAISEAGQGSYEQYF. In nucleotides, the CDR3 is TGTGCCATCAGTGAGGCTGGTCAGGGCTCCTACGAGCAGTACTTC.

There are a few counts of this clonotype. The chain employs TRBV20-1 and TRBJ2-2, with TRBD1 matching 11 bases. Germline V gene lookup returns CDR1 DFQATT and CDR2 SNEGSKA (reference sequence). The CDR3 consists of 14 residues. CDR3 in amino acids: CSTTGTGGTGELFF. The DNA of the CDR3 is TGCAGCACAACCGGGACAGGGGGCACCGGGGAGCTGTTTTTT.

This clonotype was found a few times. The gene calls are TRBV5-1 and TRBJ1-6; 7 positions match TRBD1. The J segment lost 8 bases and the V segment lost 4 bases, leaving 9 bases of the junction unmatched. Germline V CDR1 and CDR2: SGHRS, YFSETQ. The CDR3 totals 15 residues. CDR3 loop: CASSERQGQDSPLHF. The CDR3 coding sequence is TGCGCCAGCAGCGAACGACAGGGTCAGGATTCACCCCTCCACTTT.